This T cell receptor (beta chain) stems from a study of blood T cells in healthy people across ages. Study-level results: Per million T cells, TCR beta diversity dropped roughly linearly as age increased. Aged donors had fewer naive CD4+ cells and lower diversity than long-lived donors.

The CDR3 runs 13 residues. In germline, CDR1 is MNHEY, CDR2 SVGAGI. The use of a sample-barcoded 5' primer and a J-beta primer mix characterized a second PCR of about 7 to 12 cycles. A 12-random-nucleotide template-switch adaptor tagged each cDNA molecule. In TCRdb, the 5' RACE reads were re-called with MiXCR into one record per CDR3 protein. Here the sample spans over 1,500,000 distinct CDR3 sequences, around half being singletons. Regarding this clonotype: The antigen is undetermined. The junction departs from germline at one end; a sequencing error may be responsible.

The receptor was isolated from a woman aged 40 to 50 in good health. Sequencing input: blood. The chain combines TRBV6-5 with TRBJ1-5; D unresolved. CDR3 bases: TGTGCCAGCAGTGACTCAAGGGCTGAGCTCCAGCATTTT. Protein sequence: CASSDSRAELQHF.